Listed here is a single T cell receptor beta chain. No antigen is known for it. The data are from a study of cytomegalovirus exposure and HLA in healthy donors. As for the study in general: Some 90 million unique TCRs from HLA-typed donors were held in an early data release.

Overall study findings and caveats: Rare TCR sequences predominated, though certain public TCRs were found in many donors. A previous analysis found most TCR beta V segments productive roughly 87% or roughly 30% of the time.

60 Vbeta and 13 Jbeta primers were used in PCR. The assay was immunoSEQ multiplex PCR, and TCRdb's table has in-frame clones only and misses some. The profile shows over 100,000 clones, just under 70% of them singletons. Sequenced material: PBMCs. This TCR came from a woman in her 70s in good health and CMV-seropositive.

CDR3 in amino acids: CAWSVQGGGTEEQFF. CDR3 sequence (DNA): TGTGCCTGGAGTGTACAGGGGGGGGGAACGGAGGAGCAGTTCTTC. V gene TRBV30 combines with J gene TRBJ2-1, with D tentatively TRBD1 (8 bases). Germline values: CDR1 GTSNPN, CDR2 SVGIG (reference sequence). V lost 0 bases and J 10 bases, leaving 19 bases between the germline ends. CDR3 size: 15 residues.